The entry below describes one T cell receptor (beta chain). The data originate from a study of blood T cell repertoires in COVID-19. Authors' analysis steps: From reference gene primer amplification, estimates of nucleated cell counts were derived. Clones were read by immunoSEQ multiplex PCR, and TCRdb kept only the in-frame ones, dropping some. The DNA gave D and trimming, while V, J and clone size come from that table. The repertoire holds over 65,000 clones, with just over 85% as singletons. With V trimmed by 3 bases and J by 4 bases, 6 bases remained unmatched. The CDR3 contains 15 residues. Germline CDR1 reads SGHAT; CDR2 reads FQNNGV.

This rearrangement joins TRBV11-2 to TRBJ2-5; 9 bases agree with TRBD2. This TCR was sampled from a man aged 30 to 45 with acute or convalescent COVID-19. The sequencing input was peripheral blood. For the CDR3, the DNA is TGTGCCAGCAGCTTTTCTAGCGGGGTGTCAGAGACCCAGTACTTC. Its protein is CASSFSSGVSETQYF.